Shown below are 10 T cell receptor beta chains from a single sample sequenced in a study of blood T cell repertoires in COVID-19. Method: immunoSEQ multiplex PCR; TCRdb's copy keeps in-frame clones and lacks some. Among 200,000 or so clones listed, 87% were seen once. Material: PBMCs or T cells enriched from blood (not recorded which). The source is a man in his thirties or forties who had recovered from COVID-19.

A single count supports this clone. The same CDR3 also results from other DNA sequences found in this sample. This chain connects TRBV12-3 or TRBV12-4 to TRBJ2-5; TRBD1 aligns across 9 bases. Trimming took 6 bases from V and 5 from J; bases not matched to a gene: 4. CDR3 length: 13 residues. CDR3 DNA sequence: TGTGCCAGCAGCTTCGGACAGGGGGAGACCCAGTACTTC. It is translated as CASSFGQGETQYF.

This clone was picked up a small number of times. The V call is TRBV5-4, the J call TRBJ2-2, with 8 nucleotides matching TRBD2. The CDR3 is made up of 14 amino acids. Germline V CDR1 and CDR2: SGHNT, YYREEE (reference sequence). V shed 4 bases and J 7 bases; nucleotides not matched to a gene: 6. The CDR3 nucleotides are TGTGCCAGCAGCCCGGGGGGGCCCGGCGGGGAGCTGTTTTTT. Amino acid sequence: CASSPGGPGGELFF. Filled out from reference TRBV5-4 and TRBJ2-2, the complete variable domain reads ETGVTQSPTHLIKTRGQQVTLRCSSQSGHNTVSWYQQALGQGPQFIFQYYREEENGRGNFPPRFSGLQFPNYSSELNVNALELDDSALYLCASSPGGPGGELFFGEGSRLTVL.

This chain links TRBV7-9 with TRBJ1-1; D is undetermined. From germline, CDR1 is SEHNR and CDR2 FQNEAQ (reference sequence). V was shortened by 6 bases and J by 1 base, with 9 bases between the two germline ends. The CDR3 is 13 amino acids. CDR3: CASRPLANTEAFF. DNA for the CDR3: TGTGCCAGCAGGCCGTTGGCGAACACTGAAGCTTTCTTT.

About this clone: An end of the junction does not agree with germline; a read error may underlie this. Other DNA variants within this sample encode the same CDR3. The chain recombines TRBV7-4 with TRBJ1-5; perhaps TRBD1 as D (6 bases). Germline CDR1 SGHVT, CDR2 SQSDAQ. CDR3 size: 17 residues. This chain's CDR3 is CPSPDGYGGGSNQPQHF. CDR3 bases: TGTCCCAGCCCCGACGGATACGGGGGGGGCAGCAATCAGCCCCAGCATTTT.

The chain carries TRBV9 and TRBJ1-2, with TRBD1 matching over 12 bases. Germline V gene lookup returns CDR1 SGDLS and CDR2 YYNGEE. V shed 4 bases, J shed 7 bases, and the junction held 14 bases outside the gene matches. The CDR3 length is 17 residues. CDR3 bases: TGTGCCAGCAGCTCTGGGACAGGGGGCACTTTCACGGGTGGCTACACCTTC. Encoded protein: CASSSGTGGTFTGGYTF.

The chain recombines TRBV29-1 with TRBJ2-7; TRBD1 might be the D (6 bases). CDR3 length: 14 amino acids. Trimming left V 7 bases short and J 0 bases short, with 16 bases between. From germline, CDR1 is SQVTM and CDR2 ANQGSEA. CDR3 sequence: CSAKPGHNSYEQYF. DNA for the CDR3: TGCAGCGCCAAACCGGGACACAACTCCTACGAGCAGTACTTC.

The chain employs TRBV4-1 and TRBJ2-5; perhaps TRBD2 as D (6 bases). Trimming left V 0 bases short and J 5 bases short, with 19 bases between. The CDR3 sequence is 17 residues long. Germline CDR1 is MGHRA and CDR2 is YSYEKL. CDR3 sequence reads: CASSQDVSLSGEETQYF. DNA for the CDR3: TGCGCCAGCAGCCAAGACGTCTCGCTATCGGGAGAGGAGACCCAGTACTTC.

This chain connects TRBV19 to TRBJ1-5, with unresolved D. V dropped 3 bases and J dropped 5 bases, with 8 bases sitting between them. This CDR3 comprises 13 residues. Germline-derived CDR1 and CDR2 are LNHDA and SQIVND (reference sequence). The CDR3 sequence is CASSIQEDQPQHF. In DNA form, the CDR3 reads TGTGCCAGTAGTATCCAGGAGGATCAGCCCCAGCATTTT.

The rearrangement joins TRBV18 to TRBJ1-5, with D possibly TRBD1 on 6 matching bases. CDR1 is KGHSH and CDR2 is LQKENI in the germline V gene. V lost 2 bases and J 7 bases, leaving 18 bases between the germline ends. This CDR3 contains 16 residues. The CDR3 DNA follows: TGTGCCAGCTCACCAACCGTGGCTGGGGGCGGGCAGCCCCAGCATTTT. Its protein is CASSPTVAGGGQPQHF.

The genes are TRBV5-1 and TRBJ1-4; 7 bases are a match to TRBD1. V shed 3 bases, J shed 7 bases, and the junction held 6 bases outside the gene matches. CDR3 length: 14 residues. The germline CDR1 and CDR2 sequences are SGHRS and YFSETQ. The CDR3 sequence is CASSSNGQVEKLFF. The CDR3 DNA reads TGCGCCAGCAGCTCAAACGGACAGGTTGAAAAACTGTTTTTT.